The clone carrying this T cell receptor (beta chain) has only one observation. The data derive from a study of blood T cell repertoires in COVID-19. Assay: immunoSEQ multiplex PCR; the TCRdb copy retains only in-frame clones and omits some. The repertoire holds over 70,000 clones, with nearly 80% as singletons. Trimming took off 3 bases at V and 8 bases at J, with 10 bases between the two ends. CDR1 and CDR2 (germline): SNHLY, FYNNEI. CDR3 length: 12 amino acids. The clonotype originates from a man between 65 and 85 years old with COVID-19, enrolled during active disease. The rearrangement links TRBV2 to TRBJ1-2, with a tentative D call TRBD1 (6 bases). What was sequenced was peripheral blood. The CDR3 DNA follows: TGTGCCAGCAGTGAGGACAGAAGCGGCTACACCTTC. Translated, it gives CASSEDRSGYTF.